This TCR beta chain was observed in a study of T cell changes during pregnancy in multiple sclerosis. With V trimmed by 2 bases and J by 7 bases, 17 bases remained unmatched. Per germline, CDR1 LNHDA and CDR2 SQIVND (reference sequence). This CDR3 spans 17 amino acids. Measured with immunoSEQ multiplex PCR; TCRdb has only the in-frame clones, and not every one. In the table there are approximately 32,000 clones, roughly 89% of which are singletons. The chain combines TRBV19 with TRBJ2-7; 7 bases are shared with TRBD2. The clonotype was recovered from a female donor with multiple sclerosis, enrolled in a pregnancy study. This specimen was CD8+ T cells from peripheral blood mononuclear cells, taken in the second trimester of pregnancy. CDR3 region: CASSIWDVGGGGEEQYF. The CDR3 DNA follows: TGTGCCAGTAGTATATGGGATGTTGGGGGGGGTGGGGAGGAGCAGTACTTC.